The clone carrying this T cell receptor (beta chain) was observed once. Its antigen is still unknown. Germline V gene lookup returns CDR1 SGDLS and CDR2 YYNGEE. Trimming removed 4 bases at V and 5 bases at J, with 15 bases between. CDR3 length equals 14 residues. Here immunoSEQ multiplex PCR was the method, and the copy in TCRdb shows in-frame clones only, minus some. Of roughly 50,000 clones in the sample, 65% to 80% were seen once. These data originate in a study of radiotherapy plus CTLA-4 blockade in lung cancer. Study-level points and caveats: Expansion of tumor-derived TCR clones was observed in blood after radiotherapy plus ipilimumab. Per reports, early blood T cell clone dynamics, plus interferon-beta, forecast response most strongly.

The TCR sequence derives from a human donor with non-small cell lung cancer who had a partial response to radiotherapy plus ipilimumab. Material: peripheral blood, obtained from a patient treated with radiotherapy plus ipilimumab. The chain carries TRBV9 and TRBJ2-5, with a possible D match to TRBD2 (5 bases). The DNA of the CDR3 is TGTGCCAGCAGCCTCCGCCAGGCGGGCGAGACCCAGTACTTC. Its protein is CASSLRQAGETQYF.